This section outlines one T cell receptor beta chain sequence together with its context. These data belong to a study of blood T cell repertoires in COVID-19. As originally analysed: How many nucleated cells were present was estimated from reference gene primer amplification. Profiled with immunoSEQ multiplex PCR; TCRdb holds only in-frame clones, not every one. V, J and clone size reflect that table, while D and trimming were determined from the DNA. Among over 90,000 clones listed, about 87% were seen once. Germline-derived CDR1 and CDR2 are LNHDA and SQIVND (reference sequence). The CDR3 covers 15 residues. The junction had 9 bases not matched to a gene; V was cut back by 8 bases and J by 9 bases.

The sequence was obtained from a man aged 45-65 years with active or convalescent COVID-19. Material: peripheral blood. V and J are TRBV19 and TRBJ1-6, with 11 bases identical to TRBD1. For the CDR3, the DNA is TGTGCCAGTCACGGACAGGGGGCCGGAGGTTCACCCCTCCACTTT. Its protein is CASHGQGAGGSPLHF.